The rows below give T cell receptor beta chains drawn from one sample of a study of T cell repertoires in cytomegalovirus infection. TCRdb reprocessed the reads via MiXCR and lists one record per CDR3 protein. The sample contains hundreds of thousands of distinct CDR3 sequences, 30% to 35% of which appear only once. These receptors have no identified antigens. Specimen: cultured CD8+ T cells from PBMCs, collected from culture after CMV antigen stimulation. The receptor set was obtained from a human donor in good health (CMV status not recorded). Some clones in this sample may be carry-over from other donors' samples. CDR3s include the opening cysteine and the closing phenylalanine or tryptophan. D genes are given only for firm matches. Clone size is given for some rows only: seen once, a few or many times, or a class if the clone is expanded.

16	TRBJ2-3	-	TRBV5-1	TRBD2	TGCGCCAGCAAGGGGGGACTAGCGATTTACACAGATACGCAGTATTTT	CASKGGLAIYTDTQYF
13	TRBJ2-5	-	TRBV12-3/TRBV12-4	-	TGTGCCAGCAGTTTAACCGTAATCGGGACCCAGTACTTC	CASSLTVIGTQYF
13	TRBJ1-2	-	TRBV25-1	-	TGTGCCAGCAGTGGTGAATCGCGCGAAGGCTACACCTTC	CASSGESREGYTF
15	TRBJ2-1	-	TRBV19	TRBD1	TGTGCCAGTAGTACCCAGGGGGTTTCCTACAATGAGCAGTTCTTC	CASSTQGVSYNEQFF
15	TRBJ2-6	-	TRBV20-1	-	TGCAGTGCCCCTAATGGGGACTCTGGGACCAACGTCCTGACTTTC	CSAPNGDSGTNVLTF
16	TRBJ1-4	many	TRBV28	-	TGTGCCAGCAGTTTACTCTCGAGGTCACTAAATGAAAAACTGTTTTTT	CASSLLSRSLNEKLFF
13	TRBJ2-1	-	TRBV12-3/TRBV12-4	-	TGTGCCAACAGCCCGACTAGTTACAATGAGCAGTTCTTC	CANSPTSYNEQFF
16	TRBJ2-1	few	TRBV12-5	-	TGTGCTAGTGGTTTGGTAGGGTCTGGGATCGGCAATGAGCAGTTCTTC	CASGLVGSGIGNEQFF
13	TRBJ2-3	few	TRBV11-2	-	TGTGCCAGCAGCTTAGAAATAGCGGATACGCAGTATTTT	CASSLEIADTQYF
13	TRBJ2-1	few	TRBV6-1	TRBD1	TGTGCCAGCAGTCGACAGGGTTGGAATGAGCAGTTCTTC	CASSRQGWNEQFF
12	TRBJ2-7	-	TRBV6-1	-	TGTGCCAGCAGCCGGGACTTGCGCGAGCAGTACTTC	CASSRDLREQYF
14	TRBJ2-1	few	TRBV5-6	TRBD1	TGTGCCAGCAGCCTAGGGACAGGGGCACATGAGCAGTTCTTC	CASSLGTGAHEQFF
15	TRBJ1-5	few	TRBV7-6	-	TGTGCCAGCAGCCTGGACAGCAATAGCAATCAGCCCCAGCATTTT	CASSLDSNSNQPQHF
15	TRBJ1-6	-	TRBV2	TRBD1	TGTGCCAGCAACTGGGACAGCTCCTATAATTCACCCCTCCACTTT	CASNWDSSYNSPLHF
12	TRBJ1-2	-	TRBV7-9	-	TGTGCCAGCAGCTTGACACAGGATGGCTACACCTTC	CASSLTQDGYTF
16	TRBJ1-3	-	TRBV6-1	-	TGTGCCAGCAGTGAATGGCAGACGAACTCTGGAAACACCATATATTTT	CASSEWQTNSGNTIYF
13	TRBJ1-2	once	TRBV27	TRBD1	TGTGCCAGCAGGGCGGACAGGAACTTTGGCTACACCTTC	CASRADRNFGYTF
16	TRBJ2-5	few	TRBV12-5	TRBD1	TGTGCTAGTGGTTTGGACCCGACAGGGGAGCGAGAGACCCAGTACTTC	CASGLDPTGERETQYF
14	TRBJ1-1	-	TRBV29-1	-	TGCAGCGTTGAAGATTACAGGGAGAACACTGAAGCTTTCTTT	CSVEDYRENTEAFF
16	TRBJ2-5	-	TRBV4-3	TRBD2	TGCGCCAGCAGCTTCTTAGCGGGGGGCCTCCAAGAGACCCAGTACTTC	CASSFLAGGLQETQYF
17	TRBJ2-1	few	TRBV5-8	TRBD2	TGTGCCAGCAGCTTGTCCCCACCGGGGGGGGAGTACAATGAGCAGTTCTTC	CASSLSPPGGEYNEQFF
9	TRBJ1-2	-	TRBV9	-	TGTGCCAGCAGCGCGGGTAGGACCTTC	CASSAGRTF
14	TRBJ2-3	-	TRBV9	TRBD2	TGTGCCACTAGCGGGGGGGCTGGAACAGATACGCAGTATTTT	CATSGGAGTDTQYF
14	TRBJ2-5	-	TRBV7-9	-	TGTGCCAGCAACATTCCGGCGGGGCGAGAGACCCAGTACTTC	CASNIPAGRETQYF
15	TRBJ1-5	-	TRBV19	TRBD1	TGTGCCAGTACCCCCTGGGACAGGACCAATCAGCCCCAGCATTTT	CASTPWDRTNQPQHF
14	TRBJ2-3	-	TRBV28	TRBD2	TGTGCCAGCAGTTTTAGCGGGGTCGGGGATACGCAGTATTTT	CASSFSGVGDTQYF
12	TRBJ2-3	few	TRBV6-1	-	TGTGCCAGCAGTGAAAATCAGGGAATGCAGTATTTT	CASSENQGMQYF
14	TRBJ2-3	few	TRBV6-1	-	TGTGCCAGCAGTGGAGGGTTGACCACAGATACGCAGTATTTT	CASSGGLTTDTQYF
18	TRBJ1-4	few	TRBV11-2	TRBD1	TGTGCCAGCAGCCCCGGGGACAGGCCGGTTGCAACTAATGAAAAACTGTTTTTT	CASSPGDRPVATNEKLFF
16	TRBJ1-3	-	TRBV13	TRBD1	TGTGCCAGCAGCGACGGCAGGGGGCTTTTTGGAAACACCATATATTTT	CASSDGRGLFGNTIYF
14	TRBJ1-5	few	TRBV4-1	-	TGCGCCAGCAGCCTCAGCGAGGGAAATCAGCCCCAGCATTTT	CASSLSEGNQPQHF
13	TRBJ2-5	-	TRBV24-1	TRBD1	TGTGCCACCAGGGGGACAGGGTTGGAGACCCAGTACTTC	CATRGTGLETQYF
15	TRBJ1-1	-	TRBV6-6	-	TGTGCCAGCAGTCCGCGGGAGGCGGGGAACACTGAAGCTTTCTTT	CASSPREAGNTEAFF
21	TRBJ1-5	-	TRBV6-2/TRBV6-3	-	TGTGCCAGCAGTTACCCCGCAGTCCCGGACAGATCTTTTTATAGCAATCAGCCCCAGCATTTT	CASSYPAVPDRSFYSNQPQHF
16	TRBJ1-2	many	TRBV7-6	-	TGTGCCAGCAGCTTAGCGTCGTCCGACTCTAACTATGGCTACACCTTC	CASSLASSDSNYGYTF
12	TRBJ1-2	-	TRBV2	-	TGTGCCAGCCCTGAAGGCAGCACAGGCTACACCTTC	CASPEGSTGYTF
14	TRBJ1-1	once	TRBV2	-	TGTGCCAGCAGTGACCTTCCACGGGGCACTGAAGCTTTCTTT	CASSDLPRGTEAFF
16	TRBJ2-3	few	TRBV5-5	TRBD2	TGTGCCAGCAGCCGCCGGGGCGGGGGGGCCCAAGATACGCAGTATTTT	CASSRRGGGAQDTQYF
16	TRBJ1-4	few	TRBV27	TRBD1	TGTGCCAGCAGTTCCTACGCCGGGACAGGGGGTGAAAAACTGTTTTTT	CASSSYAGTGGEKLFF
18	TRBJ2-3	many	TRBV7-6	TRBD2	TGTGCCAGCAGCTTAATACCGCTAGCGGGGGGCAGCACAGATACGCAGTATTTT	CASSLIPLAGGSTDTQYF
15	TRBJ2-3	-	TRBV6-2/TRBV6-3	TRBD1	TGTGCCAGCAGTTATGGACAGGACAGCACAGATACGCAGTATTTT	CASSYGQDSTDTQYF
16	TRBJ2-3	-	TRBV4-1	-	TGCGCCAGCAGCCAAGGGACCGATCCGTTCACAGATACGCAGTATTTT	CASSQGTDPFTDTQYF
15	TRBJ2-2	-	TRBV12-3/TRBV12-4	-	TGTGCCAGCAGTTTCGTAGCCGAGAACACCGGGGAGCTGTTTTTT	CASSFVAENTGELFF
14	TRBJ2-5	-	TRBV12-5	TRBD1	TGTGCTAGTGGTTTCCGGACAGGGGAAGAGACCCAGTACTTC	CASGFRTGEETQYF
15	TRBJ2-7	-	TRBV4-1	-	TGCGCCAGCAGCCAAGCCCCGGGGGCCGCCTACGAGCAGTACTTC	CASSQAPGAAYEQYF
14	TRBJ2-5	-	TRBV28	-	TGTGCCAGCAGTAATTTGAGGGCCCAAGAGACCCAGTACTTC	CASSNLRAQETQYF
11	TRBJ1-1	few	TRBV6-2/TRBV6-3	-	TGTGCCAGCAGCAACCCCTGGAGAGCTTTCTTT	CASSNPWRAFF
14	TRBJ2-1	few	TRBV19	TRBD1	TGTGCCAGTAGTGCTCGGACAGGGCACAATGAGCAGTTCTTC	CASSARTGHNEQFF
18	TRBJ2-1	-	TRBV7-6	TRBD1	TGTGCCAGCAGCTTAGCGGCCTCCGGGACAGGGACCGCTAATGAGCAGTTCTTC	CASSLAASGTGTANEQFF
15	TRBJ1-2	-	TRBV7-9	-	TGTGCCAGCTCCCATGGGCTTTCCTCGAACTATGGCTACACCTTC	CASSHGLSSNYGYTF
16	TRBJ1-4	-	TRBV4-1	TRBD1	TGCGCCAGCAGCCCCGGGGGACAGGCAACTAATGAAAAACTGTTTTTT	CASSPGGQATNEKLFF
16	TRBJ2-2	-	TRBV20-1	-	TGCAGTGCCAGGGATAGGGCAGGGATGTACACCGGGGAGCTGTTTTTT	CSARDRAGMYTGELFF
14	TRBJ2-7	-	TRBV10-3	TRBD1	TGTGCCATCAGGGGGGGGGACAGGGTCTACGAGCAGTACTTC	CAIRGGDRVYEQYF
17	TRBJ2-1	-	TRBV4-1	-	TGCGCCAGCAGCCAAGAGCCAGTAAGGGTGAGTGACGATGAGCAGTTCTTC	CASSQEPVRVSDDEQFF
17	TRBJ2-2	-	TRBV6-1	TRBD1	TGTGCCAGCAGTGAAGCGTGGGGACAGAGTAGCACCGGGGAGCTGTTTTTT	CASSEAWGQSSTGELFF
17	TRBJ2-3	few	TRBV27	TRBD2	TGTGCCAGCAGTTTTGGACTAGCGGGGGCGTCCGCAGATACGCAGTATTTT	CASSFGLAGASADTQYF
14	TRBJ1-6	few	TRBV7-8	-	TGTGCCAGCAGCCACGGCGGGAATAATTCACCCCTCCACTTT	CASSHGGNNSPLHF